This entry describes one T cell receptor beta chain. The data derive from a study of blood T cell repertoires in COVID-19. Study-level information: COVID-19 samples, acute and convalescent, were from the United States, Italy and Spain.

Per germline, CDR1 SGHTA and CDR2 FQGNSA. V was trimmed by 4 bases and J by 5 bases, leaving 24 bases between them. This CDR3 has 17 amino acids. In the study's own analysis: Amplification with reference gene primers provided the estimates of nucleated cell counts. The data were produced by immunoSEQ multiplex PCR, yet TCRdb's version contains in-frame clones alone and is incomplete. V and J calls plus clone size are reproduced from that table; the DNA served to infer D and trimming. The profile shows 250,000 to 350,000 clones, more than 90% of them singletons. Participants had their cohort set by participant-reported clinical history. Two consecutive negative NP/OP PCR tests, clearance, or resolved symptoms defined Cohort 3 recovery.

The receptor was isolated from a man aged 55 to 70 who had recovered from COVID-19. The sequenced sample was PBMCs or T cells enriched from blood (not recorded which). V usage is TRBV7-2 and J usage is TRBJ2-7; maybe TRBD2 (5 bases). The CDR3 sequence: CASSSRFSGVTFNEQYF. The CDR3 nucleotides are TGTGCCAGCAGCTCTCGTTTCTCCGGGGTCACCTTCAACGAGCAGTACTTC.